Following are 25 T cell receptor beta chains from one sample sequenced in a study of graft-versus-host responses after intestinal transplantation. TCRdb keeps only in-frame clones here, not all; method: immunoSEQ multiplex PCR. The sample consists of about 85,000 clones, roughly 80% of them appearing once. No cognate antigen is known for these TCRs. The source material was unstimulated CD4+ T cells sorted from spleen or lymph node cells, sampled before intestinal transplant. The receptors come from a human donor who received an intestinal transplant.

The chain couples TRBV5-1 to TRBJ2-1, with D unresolved. The germline V and J ends were trimmed by 2 bases and 7 bases, with 4 bases remaining between them. Germline V lookup: CDR1 SGHRS, CDR2 YFSETQ. This CDR3 spans 11 amino acids. The CDR3 DNA sequence: TGCGCCAGCAGCTTCAGGAATGAGCAGTTCTTC. As protein: CASSFRNEQFF.

This clone was observed a single time. Here the CDR3 reads CASSFDGSSYNEQFF. CDR3 DNA sequence: TGTGCCAGCAGCTTCGACGGGAGCTCCTACAATGAGCAGTTCTTC. V is TRBV5-4 and J is TRBJ2-1, with D maybe TRBD2 (6 bases). The germline V and J ends were trimmed by 2 bases and 0 bases, with 9 bases remaining between them. This CDR3 comprises 15 residues. Germline V gene lookup returns CDR1 SGHNT and CDR2 YYREEE (reference sequence).

The chain carries TRBV2 and TRBJ1-4; TRBD1 agrees at 7 bases. The germline V gene has CDR1 SNHLY and CDR2 FYNNEI. The CDR3 runs 13 residues. V lost 4 bases and J lost 7; bases outside the gene matches: 3. This chain's CDR3 is CASSVQGREKLFF. In DNA form, the CDR3 reads TGTGCCAGCAGTGTACAGGGGCGTGAAAAACTGTTTTTT.

The chain joins TRBV7-9 to TRBJ1-4, with D possibly being TRBD1 (5 bases). This CDR3 region has 14 residues. Between the trimmed V and J ends, which lost 3 bases and 7 bases, there was a span of 12 bases. Germline V gives CDR1 SEHNR, CDR2 FQNEAQ (reference sequence). CDR3 protein: CASSFEGRGEKLFF. In DNA form, the CDR3 reads TGTGCCAGCAGCTTTGAGGGGCGGGGTGAAAAACTGTTTTTT.

The genes are TRBV10-3 and TRBJ2-2, with D perhaps TRBD2 (6 bases). V lost 6 bases, J lost 1 base, and 9 bases lay in between. This CDR3 has 14 amino acids. Germline V gene data show CDR1 as ENHRY and CDR2 as SYGVKD. The DNA for the CDR3 is TGTGCCATCAGGAACGGGGGGAACACCGGGGAGCTGTTTTTT. Translating gives CAIRNGGNTGELFF.

The chain couples TRBV5-1 to TRBJ2-3, with D possibly TRBD2 on 5 matching bases. The CDR3 length is 14 residues. Trimming pared 0 bases from V and 6 bases from J, leaving 11 bases between. The V gene's germline CDR1 is SGHRS and CDR2 YFSETQ. The CDR3 DNA reads as TGCGCCAGCAGCTTGGTCGGGGTCTCCGATACGCAGTATTTT. It codes for CASSLVGVSDTQYF.

The chain couples TRBV7-2 to TRBJ1-1; no reliable D call. V shed 0 bases and J shed 2 bases, with 10 bases lying between them. CDR1 is SGHTA, CDR2 FQGNSA, per germline. This CDR3 contains 15 residues. This CDR3 reads CASSLAGSPNTEAFF. The CDR3 nucleotides are TGTGCCAGCAGCTTAGCGGGCAGCCCCAACACTGAAGCTTTCTTT.

This clone was seen more than once but under ten times. This chain uses TRBV7-6 with TRBJ2-7, with 9 bases fitting TRBD1. The CDR3 is made up of 18 amino acids. Trimming took 5 bases from V and 0 from J; bases not matched to a gene: 14. CDR1 and CDR2 from the germline V gene are SGHVS and FNYEAQ. The DNA for the CDR3 is TGTGCCAGCAGCCGAACAGGGGGCACCGTGTTGAGCTCCTACGAGCAGTACTTC. It translates to CASSRTGGTVLSSYEQYF.

The chain couples TRBV28 to TRBJ1-5; D is undetermined. V was cut by 6 bases and J by 1 base, with 10 bases left in between. This CDR3 is built from 14 residues. In germline, CDR1 is MDHEN, CDR2 SYDVKM. Here the CDR3 reads CASRRSRSNQPQHF. In nucleotides, the CDR3 is TGTGCCAGCAGGAGGAGTCGGAGCAATCAGCCCCAGCATTTT.

The chain is built from TRBV2 and TRBJ2-2, with 11 nucleotides matching TRBD2. CDR1 and CDR2 (germline): SNHLY, FYNNEI. After removal of 5 bases from V and 3 bases from J, the junction contained 14 bases not matched to a gene. The CDR3 runs 19 residues. The CDR3 here is CASSPAYSGRAFDTGELFF. DNA for the CDR3: TGTGCCAGCAGTCCCGCTTATAGCGGGAGGGCCTTCGACACCGGGGAGCTGTTTTTT.

This chain connects TRBV19 to TRBJ2-5; the match to TRBD1 covers 10 bases. Germline trimming cut 4 bases from V and 4 bases from J; bases unmatched to any gene: 9. The germline gives CDR1 LNHDA, CDR2 SQIVND (reference sequence). This CDR3 is 16 amino acids long. CDR3 nucleotides: TGTGCCAGTAGTACCCGACAGGGGGCTGGTCTAGAGACCCAGTACTTC. Amino acid sequence: CASSTRQGAGLETQYF.

This clone was observed a single time. The V call is TRBV19, the J call TRBJ2-5, with D perhaps matching TRBD2 (5 bases). V lost 3 bases, J lost 4 bases, and 12 bases lay in between. Germline V CDR1 and CDR2: LNHDA, SQIVND (reference sequence). The CDR3 is made up of 14 amino acids. DNA of the CDR3: TGTGCCAGTAGTATTTCAAGGGCGGGAGAGACCCAGTACTTC. Translation gives CASSISRAGETQYF.

J is TRBJ2-7 and V is TRBV20-1, with D maybe TRBD1 (6 bases). The length of the CDR3 is 11 residues. The V end lost 6 bases, the J end lost 4 bases, and 10 bases lay between the germline ends. Germline loops: CDR1 DFQATT, CDR2 SNEGSKA (reference sequence). CDR3 nucleotide sequence: TGCAGTGCCCTACAGGGTTACGAGCAGTACTTC. Protein: CSALQGYEQYF.

V and J are TRBV29-1 and TRBJ2-5, with TRBD2 matching 7 bases. The CDR3 has 11 amino acids. The germline V gene encodes CDR1 SQVTM and CDR2 ANQGSEA. J lost 5 bases, V lost 3 bases, and 0 bases had no gene match. CDR3 amino acids: CSVDGGETQYF. For the CDR3, the DNA is TGCAGCGTTGACGGGGGGGAGACCCAGTACTTC.

The chain has TRBV18 and TRBJ2-3, with 8 bases fitting TRBD2. V shed 5 bases and J 4 bases; nucleotides not matched to a gene: 11. The CDR3 runs to 16 residues. The germline V gene has CDR1 KGHSH and CDR2 LQKENI. The CDR3 DNA is TGTGCCAGCTCAGCCAGGACTAGCTCCGAGGCAGATACGCAGTATTTT. Translating it yields CASSARTSSEADTQYF.

This chain connects TRBV10-3 to TRBJ1-2; 7 bases are shared with TRBD1. The CDR3 is made up of 13 amino acids. The V and J ends lost 6 bases and 4 bases, in that order; junction bases with no gene match: 5. CDR1 is ENHRY, CDR2 SYGVKD, per germline. CDR3 coding DNA: TGTGCCATCAGAGACAGGGACGGCTATGGCTACACCTTC. It translates to CAIRDRDGYGYTF.

The chain carries TRBV18 and TRBJ2-5; 8 bases are a match to TRBD1. The CDR3 runs 13 residues. J was trimmed by 4 bases and V by 2 bases; bases with no gene match: 0. The germline CDR1 and CDR2 sequences are KGHSH and LQKENI. The CDR3 loop is CASSPGQGETQYF. The DNA of the CDR3 is TGTGCCAGCTCACCAGGACAGGGAGAGACCCAGTACTTC. Looking up the rest from reference TRBV18 and TRBJ2-5 gives the full variable domain: NAGVMQNPRHLVRRRGQEARLRCSPMKGHSHVYWYRQLPEEGLKFMVYLQKENIIDESGMPKERFSAEFPKEGPSILRIQQVVRGDSAAYFCASSPGQGETQYFGPGTRLLVL.

The chain carries TRBV5-1 and TRBJ2-7; 8 nucleotides agree with TRBD2. V lost 4 bases, J lost 3 bases, and 24 bases stayed unmatched. Germline V gene sequence: CDR1 SGHRS, CDR2 YFSETQ. The CDR3 contains 20 residues. CDR3 in amino acids: CASSPKPRTLTSGDYYEQYF. The CDR3 DNA is TGCGCCAGCAGCCCCAAGCCGCGGACGTTAACTAGCGGAGACTACTACGAGCAGTACTTC.

V and J are TRBV30 and TRBJ1-4; D possibly corresponds to TRBD1 (5 bases). The CDR3 extends over 15 amino acids. Germline V gene data show CDR1 as GTSNPN and CDR2 as SVGIG (reference sequence). V lost 3 bases and J lost 5, with 16 bases in between. CDR3 residues: CAWSPSPGKNEKLFF. The DNA for the CDR3 is TGTGCCTGGAGCCCCAGTCCAGGGAAAAATGAAAAACTGTTTTTT.

The CDR3 DNA reads TGTGCCAGCAGCTTAGCGGGACTAGCGGGGTACGAGCAGTACTTC. Encoded protein: CASSLAGLAGYEQYF. V is TRBV7-2 and J is TRBJ2-7; the match to TRBD2 covers 13 bases. CDR1 SGHTA and CDR2 FQGNSA come from the germline V gene. The CDR3 totals 15 residues. V dropped 0 bases and J dropped 4; count of bases not matched to a gene: 0.

The chain uses TRBV18 and TRBJ2-5, with D perhaps matching TRBD2 (6 bases). Trimming cost V 4 bases and J 5 bases, with 11 bases left between them. This CDR3 has 13 amino acids. CDR1 and CDR2 from the germline V gene are KGHSH and LQKENI. CDR3 sequence: CASSLAVRETQYF. Written as DNA, the CDR3 is TGTGCCAGCTCACTAGCGGTCCGGGAGACCCAGTACTTC.

V and J are TRBV5-1 and TRBJ1-4; 10 bases align to TRBD1. Per germline, CDR1 SGHRS and CDR2 YFSETQ. Trimming removed 4 bases from V and 6 bases from J; junction bases left unmatched: 6. CDR3 length equals 15 residues. CDR3 DNA sequence: TGCGCCAGCAGCCACAGACAGGGGGCCGATGAAAAACTGTTTTTT. As protein: CASSHRQGADEKLFF.

J is TRBJ2-1 and V is TRBV7-7; TRBD2 agrees at 11 bases. The CDR3 has 17 residues. V shed 1 base, J shed 8 bases, and the junction held 10 bases outside the gene matches. Germline CDR1 is SSHAT and CDR2 is FNYEAQ (reference sequence). CDR3 protein: CASSLEVAGGVFDEQFF. The CDR3 DNA is TGTGCCAGCAGCTTAGAGGTAGCGGGGGGGGTTTTCGATGAGCAGTTCTTC.

This clone occurred a few times. V and J are TRBV2 and TRBJ2-5, with TRBD1 as a possible D gene (6 bases). This CDR3 spans 12 amino acids. With 5 bases removed from V and 5 bases from J, the gap between germline ends came to 9 bases. CDR1 and CDR2 from the germline V gene are SNHLY and FYNNEI. The CDR3 region is CASSLDRETQYF. The CDR3, as DNA: TGTGCCAGCAGTCTCGACAGGGAGACCCAGTACTTC.

The chain uses TRBV5-1 and TRBJ2-5, with TRBD1 as a possible D gene (6 bases). V shed 7 bases and J shed 1 base, with 11 bases lying between them. CDR1 and CDR2 (germline): SGHRS, YFSETQ. This CDR3 region has 13 residues. The CDR3 region has the DNA TGCGCCAGCGGACAGTCAGTCCAAGAGACCCAGTACTTC. It yields the protein CASGQSVQETQYF. Filled out from reference TRBV5-1 and TRBJ2-5, the complete variable domain reads KAGVTQTPRYLIKTRGQQVTLSCSPISGHRSVSWYQQTPGQGLQFLFEYFSETQRNKGNFPGRFSGRQFSNSRSEMNVSTLELGDSALYLCASGQSVQETQYFGPGTRLLVL.